The 8 T cell receptor beta chains reported below all come from one sample, sequenced in a study of tumour-infiltrating T cells in Burkitt lymphoma. Only in-frame clones appear in the TCRdb table, and some are missing; sequencing was by immunoSEQ multiplex PCR. Here the sample spans about 1,200 clones, under 45% being singletons. The sequenced sample was tumor tissue. These receptors came from a human donor with Burkitt lymphoma.

This clone appeared a few times. This chain joins TRBV5-1 and TRBJ2-7; 14 positions agree with TRBD2. Unmatched junction bases numbered 15, after V lost 4 bases and J lost 6 bases. The CDR3 covers 18 residues. The germline gives CDR1 SGHRS, CDR2 YFSETQ. The CDR3 loop is CASSLEPGLAGGLGEQYF. The CDR3, as DNA: TGCGCCAGCAGCCTGGAGCCTGGACTAGCGGGAGGACTCGGCGAGCAGTACTTC.

The table lists this clone with a few counts. This chain links TRBV2 with TRBJ1-1; a weak D match, TRBD1 (5 bases). The CDR3 totals 16 residues. The V end was cut by 3 bases, the J end by 6 bases, with 20 bases between. Germline-derived CDR1 and CDR2 are SNHLY and FYNNEI. CDR3 DNA: TGTGCCAGCAGTGATTACCCCCAACAGGCCCCCTCTGAAGCTTTCTTT. This codes for CASSDYPQQAPSEAFF. The full variable domain, rest sourced from reference TRBV2 and TRBJ1-1, is EPEVTQTPSHQVTQMGQEVILRCVPISNHLYFYWYRQILGQKVEFLVSFYNNEISEKSEIFDDQFSVERPDGSNFTLKIRSTKLEDSAMYFCASSDYPQQAPSEAFFGQGTRLTVV.

This clone occurred a few times. The chain links TRBV7-9 to TRBJ2-6; D gene ambiguous. V dropped 1 base and J dropped 1 base, with 5 bases sitting between them. The germline CDR1 and CDR2 sequences are SEHNR and FQNEAQ (reference sequence). This CDR3 comprises 15 residues. CDR3 region: CASSLGTSGANVLTF. CDR3 bases: TGTGCCAGCAGCTTAGGTACGTCTGGGGCCAACGTCCTGACTTTC.

This clone was detected only a few times. The V call is TRBV6-5, the J call TRBJ2-3, with D unresolved. V was pared by 2 bases and J by 2 bases, with 5 bases between. CDR1 and CDR2 from the germline V gene are MNHEY and SVGAGI. The CDR3 spans 13 residues. The CDR3 is CASSYELTDTQYF. CDR3 DNA sequence: TGTGCCAGCAGTTACGAACTCACAGATACGCAGTATTTT.

This rearrangement joins TRBV2 to TRBJ2-2; 8 bases map to TRBD1. Germline CDR1 and CDR2: SNHLY and FYNNEI. Unmatched junction bases numbered 4, after V lost 7 bases and J lost 0 bases. The CDR3 totals 15 residues. CDR3 sequence (DNA): TGTGCCAGCATGGGACAGGACTCGAACACCGGGGAGCTGTTTTTT. This translates into CASMGQDSNTGELFF.

The CDR3 loop reads CASKFPGAEAFF. The CDR3 DNA follows: TGTGCCAGCAAGTTCCCCGGGGCTGAAGCTTTCTTT. The genes are TRBV6-5 and TRBJ1-1, with D uncertain. From germline, CDR1 is MNHEY and CDR2 SVGAGI. The CDR3 is made up of 12 amino acids. V was shortened by 7 bases and J by 6 bases, with 12 bases between the two germline ends.

This clone turned up a few times. This sequence joins TRBV29-1 and TRBJ1-1; TRBD1 agrees at 7 bases. CDR3 size: 13 residues. V dropped 3 bases and J dropped 3; count of bases not matched to a gene: 4. Germline V gives CDR1 SQVTM, CDR2 ANQGSEA. For the CDR3, the DNA is TGCAGCGTTGAGCGACAGGGTTACACTGAAGCTTTCTTT. Its translation is CSVERQGYTEAFF. The complete variable domain, with remaining parts taken from reference TRBV29-1 and TRBJ1-1, reads SAVISQKPSRDICQRGTSLTIQCQVDSQVTMMFWYRQQPGQSLTLIATANQGSEATYESGFVIDKFPISRPNLTFSTLTVSNMSPEDSSIYLCSVERQGYTEAFFGQGTRLTVV.

V is TRBV7-3 and J is TRBJ2-5; the match to TRBD2 covers 15 bases. CDR3 length equals 16 residues. The trim removed 5 bases at V and 4 bases at J, leaving 5 bases unmatched. The germline V gene encodes CDR1 SGHTA and CDR2 FQGTGA. The CDR3 protein is CASSPGLAGGLETQYF. The CDR3 DNA reads TGTGCCAGCAGCCCGGGACTAGCGGGAGGTTTAGAGACCCAGTACTTC.